The 4 T cell receptor beta chains below all came from one sample that was sequenced in a study of T cell changes during pregnancy in multiple sclerosis. Assay: immunoSEQ multiplex PCR; the TCRdb copy retains only in-frame clones and omits some. The table records about 110,000 clones, approximately 90% of them present only once. Source: peripheral blood, taken in the third trimester of pregnancy. The receptors here all came from a female donor with multiple sclerosis, enrolled in a pregnancy study.

This chain connects TRBV6-5 to TRBJ2-7; 10 bases align to TRBD2. The CDR3 is 14 residues long. Trimming took 6 bases from V and 2 from J; bases not matched to a gene: 4. Germline V lookup: CDR1 MNHEY, CDR2 SVGAGI. CDR3 residues: CASSTGTSAYEQYF. DNA for the CDR3: TGTGCCAGCAGCACGGGGACTAGCGCCTACGAGCAGTACTTC.

Only a few counts were recorded for this clone. The chain couples TRBV30 to TRBJ1-1; D not resolved. Germline-derived CDR1 and CDR2 are GTSNPN and SVGIG (reference sequence). V shed 5 bases and J shed 4 bases, with 11 bases lying between them. CDR3 length: 12 amino acids. The CDR3 DNA reads TGTGCCTGGTCACCCAGGATCACTGAAGCTTTCTTT. Amino acid sequence: CAWSPRITEAFF.

The chain employs TRBV2 and TRBJ1-4; 8 bases map to TRBD1. Trimming at V came to 6 bases and at J to 3 bases, leaving 3 bases not matched to a gene. Germline V gene sequence: CDR1 SNHLY, CDR2 FYNNEI. CDR3 length: 14 residues. The CDR3 loop is CASRGQVSNEKLFF. In nucleotides, the CDR3 is TGTGCCAGCAGGGGACAGGTTTCTAATGAAAAACTGTTTTTT.

The V call is TRBV30, the J call TRBJ2-3; 11 bases line up with TRBD2. Germline CDR1 is GTSNPN and CDR2 is SVGIG (reference sequence). Trimming at V came to 5 bases and at J to 2 bases, leaving 6 bases not matched to a gene. The CDR3 contains 15 residues. For the CDR3, the DNA is TGTGCCTGGGTCCCGACTAGCGGGGTCACAGATACGCAGTATTTT. It yields the protein CAWVPTSGVTDTQYF. The full variable domain, its missing parts supplied by reference TRBV30 and TRBJ2-3, is SQTIHQWPATLVQPVGSPLSLECTVEGTSNPNLYWYRQAAGRGLQLLFYSVGIGQISSEVPQNLSASRPQDRQFILSSKKLLLSDSGFYLCAWVPTSGVTDTQYFGPGTRLTVL.